The 30 T cell receptor beta chains presented below share a single source sample, sequenced in a study of cytomegalovirus exposure and HLA in healthy donors. The PCR employed 60 Vbeta primers together with 13 Jbeta primers. The table came from immunoSEQ multiplex PCR; TCRdb's copy has only in-frame clones and leaves some out. The sample yields approximately 110,000 clones, approximately 72% seen once. Sequencing was done on a sample of PBMCs. The receptors derive from a man aged 25-40 years in good health and CMV-seronegative.

This chain connects TRBV2 to TRBJ1-5; 8 bases map to TRBD1. CDR1 and CDR2 (germline): SNHLY, FYNNEI. V trimming: 4 bases; J trimming: 6 bases; junction bases outside the gene matches: 8. This CDR3 comprises 15 residues. The CDR3 nucleotides read TGTGCCAGCAGTGTCCGGGCAGGGGGCGGTCAGCCCCAGCATTTT. Its translation is CASSVRAGGGQPQHF.

The chain is built from TRBV5-6 and TRBJ2-3; 10 bases line up with TRBD1. Germline-derived CDR1 and CDR2 are SGHDT and YYEEEE. This CDR3 spans 15 amino acids. The V segment lost 4 bases and the J segment 3 bases; nucleotides outside the gene matches: 5. CDR3 coding DNA: TGTGCCAGCAGCGGGTGGGACAGGGGTACAGATACGCAGTATTTT. Encoded protein: CASSGWDRGTDTQYF.

V usage is TRBV4-1 and J usage is TRBJ2-3, with 14 bases matching TRBD2. CDR3 length equals 18 residues. Trimming at V came to 3 bases and at J to 6 bases, leaving 11 bases not matched to a gene. In germline, CDR1 is MGHRA, CDR2 YSYEKL. The CDR3 bases are TGCGCCAGCAGCCACTTTTGGGGACTAGCGGGGGAGGGGGATACGCAGTATTTT. Its translation is CASSHFWGLAGEGDTQYF.

The CDR3 region has the DNA TGTGCCAGCAGCTTAACAGGTTCCCGCAGGGAGACCCAGTACTTC. Protein sequence: CASSLTGSRRETQYF. The chain uses TRBV7-2 and TRBJ2-5, with D maybe TRBD1 (5 bases). This CDR3 contains 15 residues. V was pared by 2 bases and J by 5 bases, with 15 bases between. The germline gives CDR1 SGHTA, CDR2 FQGNSA.

A single count supports this clone. The rearrangement links TRBV2 to TRBJ2-7, with 7 bases that match TRBD1. The V segment lost 7 bases and the J segment 3 bases; nucleotides outside the gene matches: 6. CDR3 length equals 13 residues. CDR1 and CDR2 (germline): SNHLY, FYNNEI. The CDR3 DNA reads TGTGCCAGCAAGGGGGCAGTTGACTACGAGCAGTACTTC. This sequence encodes CASKGAVDYEQYF.

V is TRBV10-3 and J is TRBJ1-1; tentatively, D is TRBD1 (5 bases). The CDR3 is 13 amino acids. V was cut by 6 bases and J by 1 base, with 9 bases left in between. In germline, CDR1 is ENHRY, CDR2 SYGVKD. The CDR3 DNA sequence: TGTGCCATCAGGGGGCAGGGGAACACTGAAGCTTTCTTT. Its translation: CAIRGQGNTEAFF.

The V gene is TRBV10-1, the J gene TRBJ2-7; TRBD1 matches at 7 bases. Germline loops: CDR1 WNHNN, CDR2 SYGVQD (reference sequence). This CDR3 has 13 residues. J was trimmed by 3 bases and V by 4 bases; bases with no gene match: 3. CDR3 bases: TGCGCCAGCAGTGCCCGGGACAGCTACGAGCAGTACTTC. The encoded protein is CASSARDSYEQYF.

The chain uses TRBV9 and TRBJ2-1, with 7 bases that match TRBD2. V shed 4 bases and J 6 bases; nucleotides not matched to a gene: 13. Germline CDR1 and CDR2: SGDLS and YYNGEE. The CDR3 is 16 amino acids. The CDR3 sequence is CASSLPGTPGGNEQFF. The CDR3 DNA reads TGTGCCAGCAGCCTCCCCGGGACCCCGGGAGGCAATGAGCAGTTCTTC.

Only a few counts were recorded for this clone. V usage is TRBV27 and J usage is TRBJ1-2; 8 bases are shared with TRBD1. This CDR3 has 14 residues. Germline CDR1 MNHEY, CDR2 SMNVEV (reference sequence). V shed 6 bases, J shed 4 bases, and the junction held 7 bases outside the gene matches. The CDR3 bases are TGTGCCAGCAGCCCCAGGGGGCTAGGCTATGGCTACACCTTC. Encoded protein: CASSPRGLGYGYTF.

The chain links TRBV6-5 to TRBJ2-7, with D perhaps TRBD1 (6 bases). In germline, CDR1 is MNHEY, CDR2 SVGAGI. Trimming shortened V by 2 bases and J by 3 bases, and 14 bases separated the two germline ends. This CDR3 is 15 amino acids long. CDR3 nucleotide sequence: TGTGCCAGCAGTTACACGAGGGGGAGCGGCTACGAGCAGTACTTC. This translates into CASSYTRGSGYEQYF.

V is TRBV19 and J is TRBJ2-3, with 7 bases matching TRBD2. The germline CDR1 and CDR2 sequences are LNHDA and SQIVND (reference sequence). Trimming cost V 6 bases and J 5 bases; bases outside gene matches: 11. This CDR3 has 15 amino acids. The CDR3 bases are TGTGCCAGTAGGGGAGCAGCGGGAATGGAAGATACGCAGTATTTT. Its protein is CASRGAAGMEDTQYF.

A single count supports this clone. Other DNA sequences in this sample translate to the same CDR3. The chain combines TRBV15 with TRBJ2-3; weak D call: TRBD2 (5 bases). Trimming took 0 bases from V and 5 from J, leaving 6 bases between them. CDR3 length: 13 residues. Germline V CDR1 and CDR2: LNHNV, YYDKDF (reference sequence). The CDR3 nucleotides are TGTGCCACCAGCAGAGATCGGGGAGATACGCAGTATTTT. It translates to CATSRDRGDTQYF. Full variable domain (outside the CDR3, taken from reference TRBV15 and TRBJ2-3): DAMVIQNPRYQVTQFGKPVTLSCSQTLNHNVMYWYQQKSSQAPKLLFHYYDKDFNNEADTPDNFQSRRPNTSFCFLDIRSPGLGDTAMYLCATSRDRGDTQYFGPGTRLTVL.

V is TRBV5-4 and J is TRBJ2-2, with 8 bases fitting TRBD2. V shed 2 bases and J 3 bases; nucleotides not matched to a gene: 3. There are 15 residues in the CDR3. The germline gives CDR1 SGHNT, CDR2 YYREEE (reference sequence). CDR3 coding DNA: TGTGCCAGCAGCTTTGGACTAGCAGACACCGGGGAGCTGTTTTTT. It yields the protein CASSFGLADTGELFF.

This chain uses TRBV7-2 with TRBJ1-6; TRBD1 matches at 8 bases. This CDR3 has 17 amino acids. V dropped 5 bases and J dropped 9; count of bases not matched to a gene: 15. Germline CDR1 and CDR2: SGHTA and FQGNSA. As DNA, the CDR3 is TGTGCCAGCAGCGGAGTAGGGACAGGAGCTTACTCTTCACCCCTCCACTTT. Protein product: CASSGVGTGAYSSPLHF.

This chain joins TRBV5-4 and TRBJ2-1; 10 bases line up with TRBD2. The V gene's germline CDR1 is SGHNT and CDR2 YYREEE (reference sequence). The CDR3 covers 15 residues. The V gene end was trimmed by 4 bases and the J gene end by 8 bases; junction bases not matched to a gene: 9. CDR3 region: CASSVLAGRFDEQFF. The DNA for the CDR3 is TGTGCCAGCAGCGTACTAGCGGGAAGGTTCGATGAGCAGTTCTTC.

The chain carries TRBV9 and TRBJ2-5, with 12 bases aligning to TRBD2. The V gene end was trimmed by 4 bases and the J gene end by 2 bases; junction bases not matched to a gene: 6. The CDR3 loop spans 16 amino acids. The germline V gene has CDR1 SGDLS and CDR2 YYNGEE. The CDR3 spells CASSSPGLAGQETQYF. As DNA, the CDR3 is TGTGCCAGCAGCTCCCCGGGACTAGCGGGTCAAGAGACCCAGTACTTC.

The chain uses TRBV4-2 and TRBJ2-7, with D uncertain. Germline V gene data show CDR1 as LGHNA and CDR2 as YNFKEQ. V gave up 0 bases and J gave up 2 bases, with 11 bases separating them. The CDR3 extends over 15 amino acids. CDR3 DNA: TGTGCCAGCAGCCAAGATGTTGAGGAAACCTACGAGCAGTACTTC. Translated: CASSQDVEETYEQYF.

The chain uses TRBV7-2 and TRBJ2-6; D is possibly TRBD2 (5 bases). Trimming pared 5 bases from V and 0 bases from J, leaving 11 bases between. The CDR3 is made up of 16 amino acids. Germline CDR1 and CDR2: SGHTA and FQGNSA. CDR3 sequence (DNA): TGTGCCAGCAGCCCTATGCGGGTCTCTGGGGCCAACGTCCTGACTTTC. This gives the protein CASSPMRVSGANVLTF.

The chain couples TRBV28 to TRBJ2-7; a possible D gene is TRBD2 (6 bases). Trimming pared 6 bases from V and 0 bases from J, leaving 9 bases between. The CDR3 consists of 13 residues. Germline lookup yields CDR1 MDHEN and CDR2 SYDVKM. The DNA for the CDR3 is TGTGCCAGCAGCTACGGGAGCTCCTACGAGCAGTACTTC. Residues: CASSYGSSYEQYF.

This clone was counted a few times. The chain joins TRBV6-6 to TRBJ2-7, with D perhaps matching TRBD2 (6 bases). This CDR3 spans 14 amino acids. From germline, CDR1 is MNHNY and CDR2 SVGAGI (reference sequence). Trimming removed 0 bases at V and 6 bases at J, with 12 bases between. The CDR3 spells CASSYSEGRSEQYF. The CDR3 DNA follows: TGTGCCAGCAGTTACTCGGAGGGAAGGAGCGAGCAGTACTTC.

V gene TRBV10-3 combines with J gene TRBJ2-2; 7 bases map to TRBD1. This CDR3 is built from 14 residues. Germline V gene lookup returns CDR1 ENHRY and CDR2 SYGVKD. V shed 10 bases, J shed 10 bases, and the junction held 15 bases outside the gene matches. CDR3 sequence reads: CATGARQGAEELFF. Here the CDR3 DNA reads TGTGCCACTGGAGCCCGACAGGGAGCCGAGGAGCTGTTTTTT.

V and J are TRBV6-1 and TRBJ1-1; the D gene is possibly TRBD1 (5 bases). The CDR3 is 14 amino acids. Germline V lookup: CDR1 MNHNS, CDR2 SASEGT. The ends were cut back, 6 bases at V and 2 bases at J, with 13 bases in the middle. The CDR3 DNA follows: TGTGCCAGCAGCCCCGACCAGGGTAACACTGAAGCTTTCTTT. This encodes CASSPDQGNTEAFF.

The J gene is TRBJ2-7, the V gene TRBV4-3, with D unresolved. Trimming shortened V by 0 bases and J by 3 bases, and 9 bases separated the two germline ends. The CDR3 runs 14 residues. From germline, CDR1 is LGHNA and CDR2 YSLEER. The CDR3 sequence is CASSQEQSNYEQYF. Written as DNA, the CDR3 is TGCGCCAGCAGCCAAGAACAGTCCAACTACGAGCAGTACTTC.

The CDR3 loop reads CASSSTGLGEQYF. As DNA, the CDR3 is TGTGCCAGTAGTTCGACAGGGTTGGGCGAGCAGTACTTC. The chain links TRBV19 to TRBJ2-7; 7 nucleotides agree with TRBD1. CDR3 length: 13 amino acids. Germline lookup yields CDR1 LNHDA and CDR2 SQIVND (reference sequence). With 5 bases clipped from V and 6 bases from J, the junction kept 7 bases outside the gene matches.

The chain links TRBV7-2 to TRBJ1-2; 9 bases agree with TRBD1. Unmatched junction bases numbered 7, after V lost 4 bases and J lost 4 bases. Germline assignment: CDR1 SGHTA and CDR2 FQGNSA. This CDR3 has 15 residues. The CDR3 DNA reads as TGTGCCAGCAGCTCAACAGGGGGCGACGGCTATGGCTACACCTTC. Protein sequence: CASSSTGGDGYGYTF.

In its sample, this clone was seen a few times. This chain joins TRBV4-3 and TRBJ1-5; a possible D gene is TRBD1 (5 bases). The CDR3 is 15 amino acids. V lost 0 bases to trimming and J lost 10 bases, with 16 bases between them. Germline CDR1 LGHNA, CDR2 YSLEER. The CDR3 DNA is TGCGCCAGCAGCCAAGAGGGGCAGGTGGGTTACCCCCAGCATTTT. This translates into CASSQEGQVGYPQHF.

The J gene is TRBJ1-2, the V gene TRBV7-9, with 9 bases that match TRBD1. Germline assignment: CDR1 SEHNR and CDR2 FQNEAQ (reference sequence). J lost 6 bases, V lost 8 bases, and 10 bases had no gene match. CDR3 length: 14 residues. As DNA, the CDR3 is TGTGCCAGCGGAGCGACAGGGGGTCGAAATGGCTACACCTTC. It specifies CASGATGGRNGYTF.

The chain carries TRBV29-1 and TRBJ2-3; 9 bases match TRBD2. Germline V gene data show CDR1 as SQVTM and CDR2 as ANQGSEA. Trimming cost V 3 bases and J 3 bases; bases outside gene matches: 4. The CDR3 is 14 residues long. CDR3 coding DNA: TGCAGCGTTGATTCTAGCGGGACAACAGATACGCAGTATTTT. Residues: CSVDSSGTTDTQYF.

This chain joins TRBV29-1 and TRBJ1-2, with TRBD1 matching over 7 bases. The CDR3 loop spans 13 amino acids. In germline, CDR1 is SQVTM, CDR2 ANQGSEA. V trimming: 6 bases; J trimming: 1 base; junction bases outside the gene matches: 5. In nucleotides, the CDR3 is TGCAGCGTCCGACAGGGCGATAACTATGGCTACACCTTC. Translation: CSVRQGDNYGYTF.

The rearrangement links TRBV7-8 to TRBJ1-3; 8 bases fit TRBD1. From germline, CDR1 is SGHVS and CDR2 FQNEAQ. Losses at the gene ends were 5 bases for V and 4 bases for J; bases not matched to a gene: 10. CDR3 length: 16 residues. The CDR3 nucleotides read TGTGCCAGCAGCCCCCGGACAGGGTCATTCGGAAACACCATATATTTT. This encodes CASSPRTGSFGNTIYF. Combining the CDR3 with reference TRBV7-8 and TRBJ1-3 gives the whole variable domain GAGVSQSPRYKVAKRGQDVALRCDPISGHVSLFWYQQALGQGPEFLTYFQNEAQLDKSGLPSDRFFAERPEGSVSTLKIQRTQQEDSAVYLCASSPRTGSFGNTIYFGEGSWLTVV.